These T cell receptor beta chains were read from a single sample in a study of T cell responses to AZD1222 COVID-19 vaccine. The data were produced by immunoSEQ multiplex PCR, yet TCRdb's version contains in-frame clones alone and is incomplete. Found here are around 100,000 clones, 92% of them singletons; the top ten hold 1% to 1.5%. Sequencing was performed on peripheral blood, taken on day 0 of AZD1222 vaccination. The receptors originated from an adult in good health. Each CDR3 is given with its conserved first and last residue. Fields, in order: clone size, D gene, V gene, J gene, CDR3 DNA, CDR3 protein. D genes are given only for firm matches. Clone size is given for some rows only: seen once, a few or many times, or a class if the clone is expanded.

abundance: NA; d_gene: NA; v_gene: TRBV4-2; j_gene: TRBJ1-1; CDR3nt: TGTGCCAGCAGCCAAGTTACGACTGAAGCTTTCTTT; CDR3aa: CASSQVTTEAFF
abundance: NA; d_gene: NA; v_gene: TRBV30; j_gene: TRBJ2-2; CDR3nt: TGTGCCTGGAGGAGGGCATGGGCCGGGGAGCTGTTTTTT; CDR3aa: CAWRRAWAGELFF
abundance: NA; d_gene: NA; v_gene: TRBV5-4; j_gene: TRBJ1-1; CDR3nt: TGTGCCAGCAGCTTCGGACGGGGAAGAGGACTCGGCACTGAAGCTTTCTTT; CDR3aa: CASSFGRGRGLGTEAFF
abundance: NA; d_gene: NA; v_gene: TRBV28; j_gene: TRBJ1-1; CDR3nt: TGTGCCAGCAGACTCACGAACACTGAAGCTTTCTTT; CDR3aa: CASRLTNTEAFF
abundance: NA; d_gene: NA; v_gene: TRBV6-4; j_gene: TRBJ1-5; CDR3nt: TGTGCCAGCAGTGAATCGGGGGGGAATCAGCCCCAGCATTTT; CDR3aa: CASSESGGNQPQHF
abundance: NA; d_gene: TRBD1; v_gene: TRBV2; j_gene: TRBJ1-1; CDR3nt: TGTGCCAGCAACCCGACAGGGGGCGGCGAAGCTTTCTTT; CDR3aa: CASNPTGGGEAFF
abundance: NA; d_gene: NA; v_gene: TRBV4-2; j_gene: TRBJ1-2; CDR3nt: TGTGCCAGCAGCCAAGCTTGGGATGTGGGCTATGGCTACACCTTC; CDR3aa: CASSQAWDVGYGYTF
abundance: NA; d_gene: NA; v_gene: TRBV10-1; j_gene: TRBJ2-3; CDR3nt: TGCGCCAGCAGTGAGTCCCTCACCGGGGAGAGCACAGATACGCAGTATTTT; CDR3aa: CASSESLTGESTDTQYF
abundance: NA; d_gene: NA; v_gene: TRBV4-3; j_gene: TRBJ2-7; CDR3nt: TGCGCCAGCAGCCAAGATAGGAGGGCCGAGCAGTACTTC; CDR3aa: CASSQDRRAEQYF
abundance: NA; d_gene: NA; v_gene: TRBV6-6; j_gene: TRBJ2-1; CDR3nt: TGTGCCAGCAGTTACGTAGGGGATGAGCAGTTCTTC; CDR3aa: CASSYVGDEQFF
abundance: NA; d_gene: NA; v_gene: TRBV3-1/TRBV3-2; j_gene: TRBJ1-2; CDR3nt: TGTGCCAGCAGCCAAGTAATCCTCTATGGCTACACCTTC; CDR3aa: CASSQVILYGYTF
abundance: NA; d_gene: NA; v_gene: TRBV12-2; j_gene: TRBJ1-5; CDR3nt: TGTGCAAGTCGCGGGGGGAGCTATAGCAATCAGCCCCAGCATTTT; CDR3aa: CASRGGSYSNQPQHF
abundance: NA; d_gene: TRBD2; v_gene: TRBV10-3; j_gene: TRBJ2-4; CDR3nt: TGTGCCATCAGTGAAACCCCCTTACGGGGGGGAAACATTCAGTACTTC; CDR3aa: CAISETPLRGGNIQYF
abundance: NA; d_gene: TRBD2; v_gene: TRBV3-1/TRBV3-2; j_gene: TRBJ2-7; CDR3nt: TGTGCCAGCAGCCAGTCGGGGGGAGGCTACGAGCAGTACTTC; CDR3aa: CASSQSGGGYEQYF
abundance: NA; d_gene: NA; v_gene: TRBV11-2; j_gene: TRBJ1-3; CDR3nt: TGTGCCAGCACCTGGGGGCCCGGAAACACCATATATTTT; CDR3aa: CASTWGPGNTIYF
abundance: once; d_gene: NA; v_gene: TRBV12-3/TRBV12-4; j_gene: TRBJ1-6; CDR3nt: TGTGCCAGCAGTGCCGCCCGGGATTCACCCCTCCACTTT; CDR3aa: CASSAARDSPLHF
abundance: NA; d_gene: NA; v_gene: TRBV6-5; j_gene: TRBJ1-1; CDR3nt: TGTGCCAGCAGTTACTCTACAGGGAGATCTGAAGCTTTCTTT; CDR3aa: CASSYSTGRSEAFF
abundance: NA; d_gene: TRBD2; v_gene: TRBV7-2; j_gene: TRBJ2-1; CDR3nt: TGTGCCAGCAGTTGGGGCAGCGGGAGCCCCGGGAATGAGCAGTTCTTC; CDR3aa: CASSWGSGSPGNEQFF
abundance: once; d_gene: TRBD2; v_gene: TRBV4-2; j_gene: TRBJ2-7; CDR3nt: TGTGCCAGCAGCCAAGATTGGTGGACTAGCGAGATGCTGGTCTACGAGCAGTACTTC; CDR3aa: CASSQDWWTSEMLVYEQYF
abundance: NA; d_gene: NA; v_gene: TRBV10-3; j_gene: TRBJ1-1; CDR3nt: TGTGCCATCAGTAGGGAGATGGACGGTGACACTGAAGCTTTCTTT; CDR3aa: CAISREMDGDTEAFF
abundance: once; d_gene: NA; v_gene: TRBV24-1; j_gene: TRBJ1-4; CDR3nt: TGTGCCACCAGTGACCCATGGAATGAAAAACTGTTTTTT; CDR3aa: CATSDPWNEKLFF
abundance: NA; d_gene: TRBD1; v_gene: TRBV18; j_gene: TRBJ1-2; CDR3nt: TGTGCCAGCTCACCACCGGGACAGGTCAGGGATAACTATGGCTACACCTTC; CDR3aa: CASSPPGQVRDNYGYTF
abundance: NA; d_gene: TRBD1; v_gene: TRBV29-1; j_gene: TRBJ2-1; CDR3nt: TGCAGCGCCATTCACAGGGGGCAAGGAAATGAGCAGTTCTTC; CDR3aa: CSAIHRGQGNEQFF
abundance: NA; d_gene: TRBD1; v_gene: TRBV12-5; j_gene: TRBJ2-3; CDR3nt: TGTGCTAGTGGTTCCGGACAGGGCACAGATACGCAGTATTTT; CDR3aa: CASGSGQGTDTQYF
abundance: NA; d_gene: NA; v_gene: TRBV24-1; j_gene: TRBJ2-3; CDR3nt: TGTGCCACCAGTGATTACACAGATACGCAGTATTTT; CDR3aa: CATSDYTDTQYF
abundance: NA; d_gene: TRBD1; v_gene: TRBV7-3; j_gene: TRBJ2-1; CDR3nt: TGTGCCAGCAGCCCGTACAGGGGGAATCACAATGAGCAGTTCTTC; CDR3aa: CASSPYRGNHNEQFF
abundance: NA; d_gene: NA; v_gene: TRBV3-1/TRBV3-2; j_gene: TRBJ1-5; CDR3nt: TGTGCCAGCAGCCCCGGGGGCAATCAGCCCCAGCATTTT; CDR3aa: CASSPGGNQPQHF
abundance: once; d_gene: NA; v_gene: TRBV7-3; j_gene: TRBJ2-1; CDR3nt: TGTGCCAGCAGCTTAAATGGCGCAGGCAACAATGAGCAGTTCTTC; CDR3aa: CASSLNGAGNNEQFF
abundance: NA; d_gene: NA; v_gene: TRBV28; j_gene: TRBJ1-1; CDR3nt: TGTGCCAGCCCCCCCCGCGGCAGAGAGCACACTGAAGCTTTCTTT; CDR3aa: CASPPRGREHTEAFF
abundance: NA; d_gene: NA; v_gene: TRBV7-8; j_gene: TRBJ2-5; CDR3nt: TGTGCCAGCAGCCCACAAATAAGGGCCCAAGAGACCCAGTACTTC; CDR3aa: CASSPQIRAQETQYF
abundance: few; d_gene: NA; v_gene: TRBV9; j_gene: TRBJ1-1; CDR3nt: TGTGCCAGCAGCGTTTCCAGGGCGGGAAACACTGAAGCTTTCTTT; CDR3aa: CASSVSRAGNTEAFF
abundance: NA; d_gene: NA; v_gene: TRBV19; j_gene: TRBJ1-3; CDR3nt: TGTGCCAGTAGTAACGCCGAGGGACCTGGAAACACCATATATTTT; CDR3aa: CASSNAEGPGNTIYF
abundance: NA; d_gene: TRBD2; v_gene: TRBV10-3; j_gene: TRBJ2-2; CDR3nt: TGTGCCATCAGTGAGTCGAGTCGACTAGCGGGTGGTACCGGGGAGCTGTTTTTT; CDR3aa: CAISESSRLAGGTGELFF
abundance: NA; d_gene: NA; v_gene: TRBV7-2; j_gene: TRBJ2-1; CDR3nt: TGTGCCAGCAGCCCACGGGACGGGAGCTCCTACAATGAGCAGTTCTTC; CDR3aa: CASSPRDGSSYNEQFF
abundance: NA; d_gene: TRBD1; v_gene: TRBV19; j_gene: TRBJ1-4; CDR3nt: TGTGCCAGTAGTTCTGGACAGGGGGCGCGAGAAAAACTGTTTTTT; CDR3aa: CASSSGQGAREKLFF
abundance: once; d_gene: TRBD1; v_gene: TRBV7-9; j_gene: TRBJ1-2; CDR3nt: TGTGCCAGCAGCACCTTTGACAGGGCAAGCTACACCTTC; CDR3aa: CASSTFDRASYTF
abundance: NA; d_gene: NA; v_gene: TRBV7-3; j_gene: TRBJ2-3; CDR3nt: TGTGCCAGCAGCTTAAAGGGCGGACTCACAGATACGCAGTATTTT; CDR3aa: CASSLKGGLTDTQYF
abundance: NA; d_gene: TRBD1; v_gene: TRBV18; j_gene: TRBJ1-5; CDR3nt: TGTGCCAGCTCAACGTACGGGACAGGGCCGTTTCAGCCCCAGCATTTT; CDR3aa: CASSTYGTGPFQPQHF
abundance: NA; d_gene: TRBD1; v_gene: TRBV7-9; j_gene: TRBJ1-1; CDR3nt: TGTGCCAGCAGCTCCCTCCGGGACAGGGGGAACCGCCTGAACACTGAAGCTTTCTTT; CDR3aa: CASSSLRDRGNRLNTEAFF
abundance: NA; d_gene: TRBD2; v_gene: TRBV5-6; j_gene: TRBJ2-3; CDR3nt: TGTGCCAGCAGCGTGACTAGCGGGGGCTGGGATACGCAGTATTTT; CDR3aa: CASSVTSGGWDTQYF
abundance: NA; d_gene: TRBD2; v_gene: TRBV6-5; j_gene: TRBJ2-7; CDR3nt: TGTGCCAGCAGTTACTTAGCGGGAGGGCCGGGGGAGCAGTACTTC; CDR3aa: CASSYLAGGPGEQYF
abundance: NA; d_gene: NA; v_gene: TRBV19; j_gene: TRBJ1-5; CDR3nt: TGTGCCAGTAGTGGGGGGGATTGGGGTCAGCCCCAGCATTTT; CDR3aa: CASSGGDWGQPQHF
abundance: few; d_gene: TRBD1; v_gene: TRBV18; j_gene: TRBJ1-6; CDR3nt: TGTGCCAGCTCACTTCAGGGGGCAGAATCACCCCTCCACTTT; CDR3aa: CASSLQGAESPLHF
abundance: NA; d_gene: TRBD1; v_gene: TRBV27; j_gene: TRBJ1-5; CDR3nt: TGTGCCAGCAGTAAACCCGGGACAGGGGACGGTAGCAATCAGCCCCAGCATTTT; CDR3aa: CASSKPGTGDGSNQPQHF
abundance: NA; d_gene: NA; v_gene: TRBV30; j_gene: TRBJ2-7; CDR3nt: TGTGCCTGGAGTACCCTTAGAGGGAGCTCCTACGAGCAGTACTTC; CDR3aa: CAWSTLRGSSYEQYF
abundance: NA; d_gene: NA; v_gene: TRBV27; j_gene: TRBJ1-1; CDR3nt: TGTGCCAGCAGTGAAATAGGAGGGGCGAACACTGAAGCTTTCTTT; CDR3aa: CASSEIGGANTEAFF
abundance: NA; d_gene: NA; v_gene: TRBV19; j_gene: TRBJ1-2; CDR3nt: TGTGCCAGTAGTATACCGGCAGGCGCTCTCTATGGCTACACCTTC; CDR3aa: CASSIPAGALYGYTF
abundance: NA; d_gene: TRBD2; v_gene: TRBV5-6; j_gene: TRBJ2-3; CDR3nt: TGTGCCAGCAGCTTGGTATCTGGGGCGCTAGCGGGGGGAGATACGCAGTATTTT; CDR3aa: CASSLVSGALAGGDTQYF
abundance: NA; d_gene: TRBD2; v_gene: TRBV30; j_gene: TRBJ2-4; CDR3nt: TGTGCCTGGAGGACTAGCGGGAACATTCAGTACTTC; CDR3aa: CAWRTSGNIQYF
abundance: NA; d_gene: NA; v_gene: TRBV12-5; j_gene: TRBJ2-7; CDR3nt: TGTGCTAGTGGGGTGACTCTCGGCGTTTCCTACGAGCAGTACTTC; CDR3aa: CASGVTLGVSYEQYF
abundance: NA; d_gene: TRBD2; v_gene: TRBV5-1; j_gene: TRBJ2-1; CDR3nt: TGCGCCAGCAGCTATACTAGCGGGGCCAATGAGCAGTTCTTC; CDR3aa: CASSYTSGANEQFF
abundance: NA; d_gene: NA; v_gene: TRBV19; j_gene: TRBJ1-1; CDR3nt: TGTGCCAGTTATAAGGGTCGGGAGAACACTGAAGCTTTCTTT; CDR3aa: CASYKGRENTEAFF